A selection of T cell receptor beta chains follows, all from one sample in a study of T-cell memory formation after mild COVID-19. TCRdb redid the calling of the 5' RACE reads with MiXCR, one entry per CDR3 protein. Of 150,000 to 200,000 distinct CDR3 sequences listed, 30% to 35% were seen once; the top ten hold 12%. The sequenced material came from PBMCs or a T cell subset sorted from them (not recorded which). These receptors originate from an adult woman who had mild COVID-19 (a few samples of this study predate the infection). Cell type and time point are not known. Each CDR3 is given with its conserved first and last residue. Each record gives: J gene, clone size, V gene, D gene, CDR3 protein, CDR3 DNA. A D gene is named only where the DNA matches it firmly. Not all rows give a size; the values are once, few, many and, for expanded clones, a class.

TRBJ1-1 | . | TRBV2 | TRBD1 | CAREVDRGWTEAFF | TGTGCCAGAGAGGTAGACAGGGGATGGACTGAAGCTTTCTTT
TRBJ2-1 | few | TRBV6-6 | TRBD2 | CASRELAGGAHYEQFF | TGTGCCAGCAGGGAGCTAGCGGGGGGAGCACACTATGAGCAGTTCTTC
TRBJ2-7 | few | TRBV5-1 | TRBD1 | CASSWDRTGFYEQYF | TGCGCCAGCAGCTGGGACCGGACAGGGTTCTACGAGCAGTACTTC
TRBJ2-7 | . | TRBV5-6 | TRBD2 | CASSFRWSSGSREQYF | TGTGCCAGCAGCTTCCGGTGGTCTAGCGGGAGCCGCGAGCAGTACTTC
TRBJ1-5 | few | TRBV24-1 | . | CATSDSGRNWHF | TGTGCCACCAGTGATTCCGGAAGAAACTGGCATTTT
TRBJ2-5 | many | TRBV5-6 | . | CASSPAGSTQTQYF | TGTGCCAGCAGCCCTGCCGGGAGCACCCAGACCCAGTACTTC
TRBJ2-6 | few | TRBV15 | TRBD1 | CATSRQDRGASGANVLTF | TGTGCCACCAGCAGACAGGACAGGGGGGCGTCCGGGGCCAACGTCCTGACTTTC
TRBJ2-1 | . | TRBV6-6 | TRBD2 | CANRASGYNEQFF | TGTGCCAACCGGGCTAGCGGGTACAATGAGCAGTTCTTC
TRBJ2-1 | few | TRBV29-1 | . | CSVESHEQFF | TGCAGCGTTGAGAGCCATGAGCAGTTCTTC
TRBJ2-3 | . | TRBV7-6 | . | CASSPVGDTDTQYF | TGTGCCAGCAGCCCGGTGGGGGACACAGATACGCAGTATTTT